One sample yielded the 22 T cell receptor beta chains listed below, sequenced in a study of CD8+ T cells in alopecia areata (dated by TCRdb to 2017 to 2018). Library generation was performed with the immunoSEQ multiplex PCR assay. RNA was extracted from all samples and reverse transcribed into cDNA as template for TCR sequencing. This is the immuneACCESS table as TCRdb keeps it, with only in-frame sequences that have V and J called. A part of the clones is gone; compared with another copy, unresolved V genes explain less than half, and the rest is unexplained. The sample features roughly 110,000 clones, and none is a singleton. The ten largest clones represent around 20% of the sample. Sequencing was carried out using lesional skin. Receptor source: a C3H/HeJ mouse with alopecia areata. Members of this strain share the MHC haplotype H2-k.

The table lists this clone with a few counts. Gene labels here are mouse ones. The read ends 4 residues before the CDR3 terminus; that terminus is restored from the germline J gene. V and J are TRBV13-3 and TRBJ2-4, with TRBD1 identical over 7 bases. This CDR3 is built from 12 residues. CDR1 and CDR2 (germline): NNHDY, SYVADS. CDR3 region: CASEGQKNTLYF. CDR3 DNA (partial): TGTGCCAGCGAGGGACAGAAAAAC.

This clone was picked up a small number of times. The listed genes are named as in mouse. The read is 4 residues too short to cover the CDR3 end, so that end is filled in from the germline J gene. This chain connects TRBV1 to TRBJ2-7; D possibly corresponds to TRBD1 (5 bases). Germline CDR1 reads NSQYPW; CDR2 reads LRSPGD (reference sequence). CDR3 length: 15 residues. Deletions cut 0 bases from V and 3 bases from J, with 12 bases between. CDR3 DNA, as far as it was read: TGCACCTGCAGTGCAGATCTCGGCAGGGTCTAT. Translated: CTCSADLGRVY. The entire CDR3 reads CTCSADLGRVYEQYF.

This clone has only a few counts. Gene names and germline refer to mouse. The read ends 4 residues early relative to the CDR3; the germline J gene fills the gap. This chain connects TRBV1 to TRBJ2-7; 9 bases map to TRBD2. V dropped 2 bases and J dropped 1; count of bases not matched to a gene: 3. The CDR3 length is 15 residues. Germline V gene sequence: CDR1 NSQYPW, CDR2 LRSPGD (reference sequence). Incomplete CDR3 DNA: TGCACCTGCAGTGCACAAGACTGGGGGTCCTAT. Protein: CTCSAQDWGSY. The entire CDR3 is CTCSAQDWGSYEQYF.

There are a few counts of this clone. Mouse names are used for the genes. The read is 4 residues too short to cover the CDR3 end, so that end is filled in from the germline J gene. This chain joins TRBV1 and TRBJ2-5; D perhaps matches TRBD1 (6 bases). CDR1 and CDR2 from the germline V gene are NSQYPW and LRSPGD (reference sequence). The CDR3 has 13 residues. Between the trimmed V and J ends, which lost 6 bases and 0 bases, there was a span of 7 bases. CDR3 sequence reads: CTCSRGNQDTQYF. Partial CDR3 DNA: TGCACCTGCAGCAGGGGTAACCAAGAC.

A few counts support this clone. Mouse gene names and germline throughout. The observed sequence ends 4 residues before the CDR3 terminus, with the missing tail filled in from the germline J gene. The chain employs TRBV1 and TRBJ2-3; 7 positions match TRBD1. V lost 1 base to trimming and J lost 0 bases; unmatched junction nucleotides: 4. CDR1 is NSQYPW, CDR2 LRSPGD, per germline (reference sequence). This CDR3 has 16 amino acids. The part of the CDR3 DNA that was read is TGCACCTGCAGTGCAGCAGGGACAGATAGTGCAGAA. Its protein is CTCSAAGTDSAE. The full CDR3 protein reads CTCSAAGTDSAETLYF. The whole variable domain, remainder taken from reference TRBV1 and TRBJ2-3, is VTLLEQNPRWRLVPRGQAVNLRCILKNSQYPWMSWYQQDLQKQLQWLFTLRSPGDKEVKSLPGADYLATRVTDTELRLQVANMSQGRTLYCTCSAAGTDSAETLYFGSGTRLTVL.

In its sample, this clone was seen a few times. Gene names and germline match the mouse. CDR3 in amino acids: CASRMGGGDEQYF. The covered CDR3 bases are TGTGCTAGCAGGATGGGGGGAGGGGAT. The chain couples TRBV17 to TRBJ2-7; 7 nucleotides align to TRBD2. Read coverage stops 4 residues before the CDR3 terminus; the germline J gene supplies the remainder. Per the germline V gene, CDR1 is MNHDT and CDR2 is YYDKIL. The CDR3 covers 13 residues.

Comments on this clone: Since a much larger clone is just one base distant, this may be a read error. Each gene name is a mouse one. Coverage ceases 4 residues before the CDR3 finishes, and the germline J gene fills in the end. The rearrangement links TRBV14 to TRBJ2-5; TRBD1 might be the D (6 bases). This CDR3 comprises 13 residues. Per germline, CDR1 SGHDT and CDR2 FRDEAV. V lost 5 bases and J lost 2, with 9 bases in between. The CDR3 protein is CASSRTVQDTQYF. The part of the CDR3 DNA that was read is TGTGCCAGCAGCCGGACAGTCCAAGAC.

In its sample, this clone was seen a few times. Gene names are mouse gene names. The read finishes 4 residues shy of the CDR3 end, and the germline J gene is used to complete it. The chain employs TRBV13-3 and TRBJ2-2; perhaps TRBD1 as D (7 bases). CDR1 NNHDY and CDR2 SYVADS come from the germline V gene. This CDR3 region has 14 residues. The V and J ends lost 10 bases and 2 bases respectively, with 15 bases between them. The CDR3 DNA, read in part, is TGTGCCGCGAGGGCAGGGGGGAACACCGGG. Translating it yields CAARAGGNTG. From start to end, the CDR3 is CAARAGGNTGQLYF.

This clone was seen more than once but under ten times. Gene names are the mouse ones. The CDR3 end falls 4 residues outside the read, so it is completed with the germline J gene. The chain is built from TRBV19 and TRBJ1-4; D uncertain. Looked up from germline, CDR1 is FNHDT and CDR2 is SITEND (reference sequence). The CDR3 is 14 amino acids. V lost 0 bases to trimming and J lost 5 bases, with 8 bases between them. CDR3 DNA, as far as it was read: TGTGCCAGCAGTATAGGGGGTCGGAACGAA. Amino acids: CASSIGGRNE. The whole CDR3 region reads CASSIGGRNERLFF.

Remarks on this clone: Each gene name is a mouse one. The read terminates 4 residues ahead of where the CDR3 ends, so the germline J gene completes it. The V call is TRBV13-3, the J call TRBJ2-1, with 7 bases lining up with TRBD1. Germline V gene sequence: CDR1 NNHDY, CDR2 SYVADS. This CDR3 has 15 residues. Losses at the gene ends were 2 bases for V and 4 bases for J; bases not matched to a gene: 6. CDR3 DNA, as far as it was read: TGTGCCAGCAGTGAAAGTCGGGACAGATATGCT. Amino acids: CASSESRDRYA. The complete CDR3 sequence is CASSESRDRYAEQFF.

The sample holds a few counts of this clone. Mouse gene names apply. The observed sequence ends 4 residues before the CDR3 terminus, with the missing tail filled in from the germline J gene. The chain employs TRBV13-3 and TRBJ2-1; D perhaps matches TRBD2 (7 bases). This CDR3 has 16 amino acids. With 1 base removed from V and 5 bases from J, the gap between germline ends came to 16 bases. Germline CDR1 reads NNHDY; CDR2 reads SYVADS. CDR3: CASSDFGGRIHAEQFF. The sequenced part of the CDR3 DNA is TGTGCCAGCAGTGATTTTGGGGGGCGCATCCATGCT.

For this clone: Each gene name is a mouse one. Read sequence stops 4 residues before the CDR3 end, and the germline J gene provides the missing end. V and J are TRBV19 and TRBJ2-4, with 9 bases lining up with TRBD2. The CDR3 has 14 amino acids. The V gene's germline CDR1 is FNHDT and CDR2 SITEND (reference sequence). This CDR3 is CASSPLGGENTLYF. The CDR3 bases that were read are TGTGCCAGCAGTCCCCTGGGGGGGGAAAAC.

This clone showed up just a few times. Mouse gene names apply. The DNA ends 4 residues before the CDR3 does, and the rest of the CDR3 is filled in from the germline J gene. The chain couples TRBV13-3 to TRBJ2-7; a possible D gene is TRBD1 (8 bases). This CDR3 contains 16 residues. V shed 0 bases and J shed 0 bases, with 13 bases lying between them. Germline-derived CDR1 and CDR2 are NNHDY and SYVADS. CDR3 residues: CASSDATGGGSYEQYF. Partial CDR3 DNA: TGTGCCAGCAGTGATGCTACAGGGGGGGGCTCCTAT.

This clone turned up a few times. There is a difference at residue 11 between the TCRdb protein and the DNA translation, so the protein given here was translated from the DNA. Mouse gene names apply. The read falls 3 residues short of the CDR3 end, and the missing part is taken from the germline J gene. The chain is built from TRBV31 and TRBJ1-6, with 7 bases aligning to TRBD1. TRBJ1-6 is classed as an ORF, of uncertain function. CDR3 size: 14 residues. Germline V gene lookup returns CDR1 GKSSPN and CDR2 SITVG. The V and J ends lost 1 base and 5 bases, in that order; junction bases with no gene match: 2. CDR3: CAWSRQGDNSPLYF. The CDR3 DNA, read in part, is TGTGCCTGGAGTCGACAGGGTGATAATTCGCCC.

With respect to this clone: Germline and genes: mouse. The read halts 4 residues ahead of the CDR3 end, with the missing end drawn from the germline J gene. The chain is built from TRBV13-3 and TRBJ2-3; maybe TRBD1 (6 bases). Germline V lookup: CDR1 NNHDY, CDR2 SYVADS. V was shortened by 5 bases and J by 0 bases, with 10 bases between the two germline ends. The CDR3 is 14 amino acids. The CDR3 sequence is CASRLQGSAETLYF. The DNA read from the CDR3 is TGTGCCAGCAGACTACAGGGTAGTGCAGAA.

On this clone itself: At residue 9, the TCRdb protein departs from the DNA translation, so the protein shown here was derived from the DNA itself. Mouse germline and gene names are used. The read ends 3 residues before the CDR3 terminus; that terminus is restored from the germline J gene. The V and J genes are TRBV13-1 and TRBJ1-3; D remains ambiguous. This CDR3 is built from 12 residues. The germline V and J ends were trimmed by 2 bases and 6 bases, with 6 bases remaining between them. Germline CDR1 reads NSHNY; CDR2 reads SYGAGN. CDR3 bases read: TGTGCCAGCAGTGAAGAACAAAATACG. This encodes CASSEEQNT. The whole CDR3 is CASSEEQNTLYF.

In regard to this clone: The gene symbols are mouse symbols. Read data end 4 residues before the CDR3 end; the end is taken from the germline J gene. This chain connects TRBV13-3 to TRBJ1-2, with D perhaps TRBD1 (5 bases). There are 12 residues in the CDR3. Germline V gives CDR1 NNHDY, CDR2 SYVADS. This CDR3 reads CASSGTPSDYTF. The covered CDR3 bases are TGTGCCAGCAGTGGGACACCTTCC.

Note on this clone: These gene names are mouse names. Read coverage stops 4 residues before the CDR3 terminus; the germline J gene supplies the remainder. V is TRBV19 and J is TRBJ2-5; D might be TRBD1 (6 bases). This CDR3 comprises 14 residues. V lost 0 bases to trimming and J lost 3 bases, with 8 bases between them. The germline V gene has CDR1 FNHDT and CDR2 SITEND (reference sequence). The sequenced CDR3 bases are TGTGCCAGCAGTATAGTTGGGACACAAGAC. It translates to CASSIVGTQD. The entire CDR3 is CASSIVGTQDTQYF.

This clone was detected only a few times. Gene names are the mouse ones. The read gets to within 4 residues of the CDR3 end, and the germline J gene fills in the rest. The J gene is TRBJ1-4, the V gene TRBV13-3; the match to TRBD1 covers 9 bases. Unmatched junction bases numbered 3, after V lost 3 bases and J lost 6 bases. Germline CDR1 is NNHDY and CDR2 is SYVADS. The CDR3 length is 14 residues. The sequenced CDR3 bases are TGTGCCAGCAGTGTACAGGGGGCGCACGAA. Its translation: CASSVQGAHE. In full, the CDR3 is CASSVQGAHERLFF.

This clone was seen a handful of times. The gene symbols are mouse symbols. CDR3 loop: CASIRLGGAGNYAEQFF. Incomplete CDR3 DNA: TGTGCCAGCATCCGACTGGGGGGGGCGGGGAACTATGCT. The gene calls are TRBV19 and TRBJ2-1; 11 bases fit TRBD2. The read stops 4 residues short of the end of the CDR3; the missing end is completed from the germline J gene. The germline CDR1 and CDR2 sequences are FNHDT and SITEND (reference sequence). V was pared by 6 bases and J by 1 base, with 9 bases of the junction left unmatched. The CDR3 loop spans 17 amino acids.

In the case of this clone: Here the gene names and germline are mouse. The CDR3 end lies 4 residues beyond the end of the read and is filled in from the germline J gene. The chain uses TRBV1 and TRBJ2-7, with a possible D match to TRBD2 (6 bases). The CDR3 totals 14 residues. Looked up from germline, CDR1 is NSQYPW and CDR2 is LRSPGD (reference sequence). Trimming took 6 bases from V and 0 from J, leaving 12 bases between them. The CDR3 protein is CTCRPGLSSYEQYF. CDR3 DNA (partial): TGCACCTGCAGACCGGGACTTAGCTCCTAT.

This clone was seen a handful of times. The germline and genes are mouse ones. The CDR3 end falls 4 residues outside the read, so it is completed with the germline J gene. The chain recombines TRBV13-3 with TRBJ2-2; tentative D call: TRBD1 (5 bases). Germline V CDR1 and CDR2: NNHDY, SYVADS. There are 15 residues in the CDR3. Trimming removed 0 bases at V and 4 bases at J, with 10 bases between. Partial CDR3 DNA: TGTGCCAGCAGTGATGAGCAGGGAACCACCGGG. Translation: CASSDEQGTTG. The full CDR3 protein reads CASSDEQGTTGQLYF.